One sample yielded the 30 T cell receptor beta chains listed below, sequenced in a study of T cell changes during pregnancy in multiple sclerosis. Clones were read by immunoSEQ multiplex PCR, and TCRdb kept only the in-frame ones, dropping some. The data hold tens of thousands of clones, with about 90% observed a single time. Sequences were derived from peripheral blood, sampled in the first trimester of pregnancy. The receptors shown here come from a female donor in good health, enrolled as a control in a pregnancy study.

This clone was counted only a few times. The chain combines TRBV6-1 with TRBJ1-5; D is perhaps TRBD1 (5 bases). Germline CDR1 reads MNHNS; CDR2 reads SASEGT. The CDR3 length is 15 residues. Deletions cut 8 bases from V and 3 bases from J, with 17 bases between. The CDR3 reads CASEGQAGSNQPQHF. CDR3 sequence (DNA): TGTGCCAGCGAGGGGCAAGCGGGGTCCAATCAGCCCCAGCATTTT.

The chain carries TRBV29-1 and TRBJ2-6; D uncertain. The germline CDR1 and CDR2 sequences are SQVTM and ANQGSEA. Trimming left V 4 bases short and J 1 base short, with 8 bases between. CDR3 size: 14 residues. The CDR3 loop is CSVAAQSGANVLTF. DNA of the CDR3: TGCAGCGTTGCAGCACAGTCTGGGGCCAACGTCCTGACTTTC.

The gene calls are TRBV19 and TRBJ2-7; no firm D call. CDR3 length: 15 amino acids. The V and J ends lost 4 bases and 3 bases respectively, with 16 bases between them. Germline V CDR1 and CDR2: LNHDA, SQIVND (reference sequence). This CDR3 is CASSNLVGGIYEQYF. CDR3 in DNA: TGTGCCAGTAGTAATCTAGTAGGTGGAATCTACGAGCAGTACTTC.

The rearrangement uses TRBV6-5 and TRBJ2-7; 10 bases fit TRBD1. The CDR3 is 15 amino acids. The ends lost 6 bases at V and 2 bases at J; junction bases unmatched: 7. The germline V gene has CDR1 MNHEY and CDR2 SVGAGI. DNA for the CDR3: TGTGCCAGCAGACCGGGACAGGGGCTTCCCTACGAGCAGTACTTC. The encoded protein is CASRPGQGLPYEQYF.

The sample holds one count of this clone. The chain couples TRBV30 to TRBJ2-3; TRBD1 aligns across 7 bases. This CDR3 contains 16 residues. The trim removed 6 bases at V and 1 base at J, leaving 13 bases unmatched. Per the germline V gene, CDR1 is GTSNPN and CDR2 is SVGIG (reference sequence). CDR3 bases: TGTGCCTGTCAAGTGGGGACAGATATACGCACAGATACGCAGTATTTT. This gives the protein CACQVGTDIRTDTQYF.

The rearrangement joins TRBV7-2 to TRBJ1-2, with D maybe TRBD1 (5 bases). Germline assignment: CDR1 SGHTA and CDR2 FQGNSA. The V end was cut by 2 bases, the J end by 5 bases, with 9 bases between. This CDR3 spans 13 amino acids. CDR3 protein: CASSLRSGYGYTF. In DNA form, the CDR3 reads TGTGCCAGCAGCTTACGTTCAGGGTATGGCTACACCTTC.

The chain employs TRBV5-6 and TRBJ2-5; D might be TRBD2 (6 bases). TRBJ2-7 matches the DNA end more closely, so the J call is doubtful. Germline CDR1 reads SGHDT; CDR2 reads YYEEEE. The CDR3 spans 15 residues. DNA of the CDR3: TGTGCCAGCAGCTTCTCCGGGACTTTGACCTACGAGCAGTACTTC. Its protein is CASSFSGTLTYEQYF.

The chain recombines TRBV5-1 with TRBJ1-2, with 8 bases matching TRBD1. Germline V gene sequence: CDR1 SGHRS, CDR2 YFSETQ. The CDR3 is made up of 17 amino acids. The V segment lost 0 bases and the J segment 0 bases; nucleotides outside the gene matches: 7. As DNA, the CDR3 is TGCGCCAGCAGCTTGGCACGGGACAGGAGATCTAACTATGGCTACACCTTC. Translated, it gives CASSLARDRRSNYGYTF.

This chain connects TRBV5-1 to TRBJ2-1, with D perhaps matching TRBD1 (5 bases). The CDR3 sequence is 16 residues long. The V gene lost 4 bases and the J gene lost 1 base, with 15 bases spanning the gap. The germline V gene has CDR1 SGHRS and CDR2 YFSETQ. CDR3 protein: CASSPPAGRSYNEQFF. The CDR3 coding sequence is TGCGCCAGCAGCCCCCCGGCAGGGCGATCCTACAATGAGCAGTTCTTC.

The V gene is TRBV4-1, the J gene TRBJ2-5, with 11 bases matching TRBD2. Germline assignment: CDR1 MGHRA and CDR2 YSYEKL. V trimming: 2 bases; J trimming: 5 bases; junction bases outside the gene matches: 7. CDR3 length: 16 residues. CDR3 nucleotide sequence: TGCGCCAGCAGCCAACTAGCGGGAGGTTTGCTGGAGACCCAGTACTTC. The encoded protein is CASSQLAGGLLETQYF.

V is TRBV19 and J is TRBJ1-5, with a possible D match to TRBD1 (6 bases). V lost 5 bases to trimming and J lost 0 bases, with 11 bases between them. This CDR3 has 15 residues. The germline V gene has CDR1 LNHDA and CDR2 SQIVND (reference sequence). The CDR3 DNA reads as TGTGCCAGTAGTGCCGGGACATATAGCAATCAGCCCCAGCATTTT. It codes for CASSAGTYSNQPQHF.

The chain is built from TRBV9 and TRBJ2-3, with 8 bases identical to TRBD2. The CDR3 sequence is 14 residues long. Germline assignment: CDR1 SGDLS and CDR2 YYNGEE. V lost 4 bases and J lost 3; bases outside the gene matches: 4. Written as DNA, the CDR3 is TGTGCCAGCAGCACCAGACTAGCGACAGATACGCAGTATTTT. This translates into CASSTRLATDTQYF.

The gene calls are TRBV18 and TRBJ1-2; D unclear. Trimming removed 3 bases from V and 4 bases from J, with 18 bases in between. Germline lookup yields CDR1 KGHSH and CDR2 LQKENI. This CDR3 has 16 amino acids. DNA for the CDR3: TGTGCCAGCTCACCCCCCCTGGGCGGACTGGCCTATGGCTACACCTTC. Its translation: CASSPPLGGLAYGYTF.

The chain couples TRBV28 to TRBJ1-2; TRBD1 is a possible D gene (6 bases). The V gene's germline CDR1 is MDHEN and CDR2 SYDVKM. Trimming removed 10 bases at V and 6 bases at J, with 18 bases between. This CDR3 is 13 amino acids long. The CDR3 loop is CAILSTGIHGYTF. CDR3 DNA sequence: TGTGCCATCTTGTCGACAGGAATTCATGGCTACACCTTC.

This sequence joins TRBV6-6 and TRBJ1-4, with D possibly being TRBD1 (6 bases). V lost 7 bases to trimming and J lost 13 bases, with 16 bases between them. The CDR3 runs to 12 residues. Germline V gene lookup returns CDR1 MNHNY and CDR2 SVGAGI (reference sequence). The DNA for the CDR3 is TGTGCCAGCACCAACTCAGGGGCGGTACTGTTTTTT. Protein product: CASTNSGAVLFF.

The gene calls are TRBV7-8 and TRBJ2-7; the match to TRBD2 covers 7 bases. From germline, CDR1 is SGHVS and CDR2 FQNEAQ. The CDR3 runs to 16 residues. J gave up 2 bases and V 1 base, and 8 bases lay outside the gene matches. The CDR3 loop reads CASSLEGGGSPYEQYF. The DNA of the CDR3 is TGTGCCAGCAGCTTAGAAGGCGGGGGATCCCCCTACGAGCAGTACTTC.

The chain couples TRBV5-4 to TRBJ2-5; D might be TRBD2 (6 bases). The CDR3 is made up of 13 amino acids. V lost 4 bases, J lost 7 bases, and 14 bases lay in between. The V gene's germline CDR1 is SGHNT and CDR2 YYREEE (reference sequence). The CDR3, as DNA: TGTGCCAGCAGCGGCCAGGGTAGCGGGACCCAGTACTTC. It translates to CASSGQGSGTQYF. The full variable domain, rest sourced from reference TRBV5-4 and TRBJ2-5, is ETGVTQSPTHLIKTRGQQVTLRCSSQSGHNTVSWYQQALGQGPQFIFQYYREEENGRGNFPPRFSGLQFPNYSSELNVNALELDDSALYLCASSGQGSGTQYFGPGTRLLVL.

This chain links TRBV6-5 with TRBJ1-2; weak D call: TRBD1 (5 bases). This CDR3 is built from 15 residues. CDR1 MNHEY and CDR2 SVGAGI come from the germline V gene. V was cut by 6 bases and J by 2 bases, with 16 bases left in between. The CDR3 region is CASRYPSDRNYGYTF. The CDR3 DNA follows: TGTGCCAGCAGATACCCCTCCGACAGAAACTATGGCTACACCTTC.

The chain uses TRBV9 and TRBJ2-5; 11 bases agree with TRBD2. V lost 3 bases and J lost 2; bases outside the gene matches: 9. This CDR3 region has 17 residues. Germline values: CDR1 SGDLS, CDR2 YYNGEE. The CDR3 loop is CASSASGGTAPQETQYF. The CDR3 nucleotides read TGTGCCAGCAGCGCTAGCGGGGGGACCGCCCCACAAGAGACCCAGTACTTC.

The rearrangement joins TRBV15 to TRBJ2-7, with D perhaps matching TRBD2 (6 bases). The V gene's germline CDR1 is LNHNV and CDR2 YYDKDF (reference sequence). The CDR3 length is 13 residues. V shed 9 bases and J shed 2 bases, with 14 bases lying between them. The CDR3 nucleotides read TGTGCCACGGGGACTGCAACTACCTACGAGCAGTACTTC. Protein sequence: CATGTATTYEQYF.

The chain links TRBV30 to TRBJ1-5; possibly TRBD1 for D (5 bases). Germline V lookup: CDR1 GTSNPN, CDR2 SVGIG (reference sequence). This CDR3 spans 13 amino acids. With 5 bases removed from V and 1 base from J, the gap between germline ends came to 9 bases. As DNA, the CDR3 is TGTGCCTGGGCAGGGAGGAGCAATCAGCCCCAGCATTTT. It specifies CAWAGRSNQPQHF.

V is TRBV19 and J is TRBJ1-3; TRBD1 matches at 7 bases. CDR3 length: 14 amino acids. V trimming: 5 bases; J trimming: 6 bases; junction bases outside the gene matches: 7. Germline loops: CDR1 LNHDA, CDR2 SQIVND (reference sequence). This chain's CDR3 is CASSADRVKNTIYF. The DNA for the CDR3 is TGTGCCAGTAGTGCCGACAGGGTGAAAAACACCATATATTTT.

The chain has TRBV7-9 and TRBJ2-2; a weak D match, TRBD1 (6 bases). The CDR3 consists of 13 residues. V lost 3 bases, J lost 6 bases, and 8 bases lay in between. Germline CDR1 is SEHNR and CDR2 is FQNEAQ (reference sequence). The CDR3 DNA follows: TGTGCCAGCAGCTTTGGGGGCGCCGGGGAGCTGTTTTTT. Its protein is CASSFGGAGELFF.

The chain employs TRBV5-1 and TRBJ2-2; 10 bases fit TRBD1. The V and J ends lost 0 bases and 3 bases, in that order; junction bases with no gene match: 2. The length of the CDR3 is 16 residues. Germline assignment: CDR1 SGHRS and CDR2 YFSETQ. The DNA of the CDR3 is TGCGCCAGCAGCTTGGGACAGGGGGCTTACACCGGGGAGCTGTTTTTT. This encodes CASSLGQGAYTGELFF.

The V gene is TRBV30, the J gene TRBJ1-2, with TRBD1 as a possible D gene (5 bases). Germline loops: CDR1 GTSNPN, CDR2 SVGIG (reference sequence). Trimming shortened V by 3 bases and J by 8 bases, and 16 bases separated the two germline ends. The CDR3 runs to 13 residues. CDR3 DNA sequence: TGTGCCTGGAGCCGAACCCAGGGCCTAGGCTACACCTTC. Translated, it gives CAWSRTQGLGYTF.

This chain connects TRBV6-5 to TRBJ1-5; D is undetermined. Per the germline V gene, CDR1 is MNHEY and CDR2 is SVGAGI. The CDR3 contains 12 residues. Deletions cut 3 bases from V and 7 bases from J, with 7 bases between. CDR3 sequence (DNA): TGTGCCAGCAGTTATATCCCCCAGCCCCAGCATTTT. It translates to CASSYIPQPQHF.

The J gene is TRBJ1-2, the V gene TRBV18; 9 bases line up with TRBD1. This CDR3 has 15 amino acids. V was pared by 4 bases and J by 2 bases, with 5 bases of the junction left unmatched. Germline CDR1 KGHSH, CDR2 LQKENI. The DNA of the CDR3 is TGTGCCAGCTCACAGGGACAGGGTGCGAACTATGGCTACACCTTC. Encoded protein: CASSQGQGANYGYTF.

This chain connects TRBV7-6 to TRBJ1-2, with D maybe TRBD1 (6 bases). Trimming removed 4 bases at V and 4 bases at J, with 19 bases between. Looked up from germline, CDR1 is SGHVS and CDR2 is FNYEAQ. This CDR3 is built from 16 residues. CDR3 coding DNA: TGTGCCAGCAGCTCAGGGGTTAGATTAGGCGGCTATGGCTACACCTTC. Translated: CASSSGVRLGGYGYTF.

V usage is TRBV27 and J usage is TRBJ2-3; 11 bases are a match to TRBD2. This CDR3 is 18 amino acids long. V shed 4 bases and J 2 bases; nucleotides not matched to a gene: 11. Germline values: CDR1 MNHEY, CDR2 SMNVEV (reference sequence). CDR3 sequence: CASSSQSTSGGSTDTQYF. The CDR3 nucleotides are TGTGCCAGCAGTTCCCAATCCACTAGCGGGGGATCCACAGATACGCAGTATTTT.

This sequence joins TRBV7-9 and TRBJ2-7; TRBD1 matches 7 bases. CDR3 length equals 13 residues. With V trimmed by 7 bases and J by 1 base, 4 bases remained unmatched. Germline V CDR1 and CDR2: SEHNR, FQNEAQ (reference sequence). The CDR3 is CASTTTGSYEQYF. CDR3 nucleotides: TGTGCCAGCACCACGACAGGGTCCTACGAGCAGTACTTC.